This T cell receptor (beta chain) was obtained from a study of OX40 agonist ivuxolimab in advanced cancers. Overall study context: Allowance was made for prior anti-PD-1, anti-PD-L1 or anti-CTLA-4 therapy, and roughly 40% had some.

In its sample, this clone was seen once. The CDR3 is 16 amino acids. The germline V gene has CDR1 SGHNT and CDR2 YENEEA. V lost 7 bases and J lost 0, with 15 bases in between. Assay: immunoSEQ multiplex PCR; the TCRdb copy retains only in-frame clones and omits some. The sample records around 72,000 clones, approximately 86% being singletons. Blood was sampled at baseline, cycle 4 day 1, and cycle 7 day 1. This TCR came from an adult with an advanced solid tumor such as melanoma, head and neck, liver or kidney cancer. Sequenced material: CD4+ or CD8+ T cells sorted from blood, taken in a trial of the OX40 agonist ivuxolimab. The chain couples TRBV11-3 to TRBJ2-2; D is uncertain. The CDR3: CASTVRAVANTGELFF. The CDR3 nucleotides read TGTGCCAGCACCGTCCGGGCCGTCGCGAACACCGGGGAGCTGTTTTTT.